The T cell receptor beta chain described here comes from a study of blood T cell repertoires in COVID-19. Study context: Sites in the United States, Italy and Spain provided acute and convalescent COVID-19 samples. T cells, B-cell-depleted T cells, or PBMCs supplied cDNA or gDNA.

Original processing methods: Nucleated cell counts were estimated from reference gene primer amplification. Some clones are missing from TCRdb's copy, which holds only in-frame ones; the method was immunoSEQ multiplex PCR. V, J and clone size were drawn from that table, and D and trimming were deduced from the DNA. The sample lists some 160,000 clones, roughly 88% seen once, with 2% to 3% in the top ten. What was sequenced was peripheral blood. The origin of this receptor is a man aged 18 to 29 with acute or convalescent COVID-19.

CDR3 in DNA: TGTGCCAGCAGCGCACTGGACAGGATGAACACTGAAGCTTTCTTT. Protein product: CASSALDRMNTEAFF. The chain joins TRBV9 to TRBJ1-1; 7 nucleotides agree with TRBD1. The CDR3 runs 15 residues. V lost 3 bases, J lost 0 bases, and 5 bases stayed unmatched. Germline V CDR1 and CDR2: SGDLS, YYNGEE.